A single TCR beta chain is shown here with its context. Its antigen is unknown. These data come from a study of PD-1 blockade in classical Hodgkin lymphoma. Study observations and caveats: Reported baseline diversity: healthy donors highest, relapsed/refractory patients lowest.

Time point denoted: newly diagnosed, previously untreated cHL patient sample. Method: immunoSEQ multiplex PCR; TCRdb's copy keeps in-frame clones and lacks some. Of about 25,000 clones detected, roughly 94% appear once; the ten largest clones hold about 3.9%. Germline CDR1 is MDHEN and CDR2 is SYDVKM. Trimming cost V 8 bases and J 6 bases, with 16 bases left between them. The CDR3 covers 14 residues. Sequencing used peripheral blood mononuclear cells (PBMCs). The clonotype was recovered from a human donor with classical Hodgkin lymphoma. The genes are TRBV28 and TRBJ1-4; TRBD1 might be the D (5 bases). DNA for the CDR3: TGTGCCAGCGGGGGAGGGGTAGGCGATGAAAAACTGTTTTTT. Amino acid sequence: CASGGGVGDEKLFF.